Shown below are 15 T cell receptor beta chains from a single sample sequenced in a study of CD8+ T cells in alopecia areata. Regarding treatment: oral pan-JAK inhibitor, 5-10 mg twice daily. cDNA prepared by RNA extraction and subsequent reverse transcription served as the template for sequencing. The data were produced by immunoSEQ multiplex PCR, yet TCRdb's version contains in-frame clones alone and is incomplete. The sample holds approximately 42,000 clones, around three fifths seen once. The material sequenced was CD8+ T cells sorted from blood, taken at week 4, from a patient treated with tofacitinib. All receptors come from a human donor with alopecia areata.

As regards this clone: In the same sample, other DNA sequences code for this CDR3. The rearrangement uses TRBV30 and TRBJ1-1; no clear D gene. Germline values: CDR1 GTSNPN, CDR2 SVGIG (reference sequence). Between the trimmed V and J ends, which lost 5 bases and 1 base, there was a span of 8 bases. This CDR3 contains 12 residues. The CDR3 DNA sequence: TGTGCCTGGTCCCCGGGGAACACTGAAGCTTTCTTT. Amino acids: CAWSPGNTEAFF.

The CDR3 here is CASSSSAPLHF. CDR3 nucleotides: TGTGCCAGCAGCTCGTCCGCACCCCTCCACTTT. The chain uses TRBV7-2 and TRBJ1-6; unclear D gene. This CDR3 contains 11 residues. Looked up from germline, CDR1 is SGHTA and CDR2 is FQGNSA. V gave up 4 bases and J gave up 11 bases, with 6 bases separating them.

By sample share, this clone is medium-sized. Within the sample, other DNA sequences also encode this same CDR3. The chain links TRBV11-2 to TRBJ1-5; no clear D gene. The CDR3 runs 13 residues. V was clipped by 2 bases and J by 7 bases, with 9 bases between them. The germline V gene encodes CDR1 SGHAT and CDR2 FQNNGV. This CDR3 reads CASSLSPSQPQHF. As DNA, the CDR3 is TGTGCCAGCAGCTTATCGCCTTCGCAGCCCCAGCATTTT. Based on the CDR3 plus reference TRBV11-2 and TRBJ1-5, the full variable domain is EAGVAQSPRYKIIEKRQSVAFWCNPISGHATLYWYQQILGQGPKLLIQFQNNGVVDDSQLPKDRFSAERLKGVDSTLKIQPAKLEDSAVYLCASSLSPSQPQHFGDGTRLSIL.

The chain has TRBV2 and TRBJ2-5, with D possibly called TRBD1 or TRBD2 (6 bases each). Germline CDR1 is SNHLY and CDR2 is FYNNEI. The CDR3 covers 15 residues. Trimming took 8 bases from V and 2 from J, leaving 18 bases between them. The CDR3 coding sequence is TGTGCCAGCGGGGGGCCAGGCGAGGGACAAGAGACCCAGTACTTC. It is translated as CASGGPGEGQETQYF. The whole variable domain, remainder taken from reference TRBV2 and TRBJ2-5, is EPEVTQTPSHQVTQMGQEVILRCVPISNHLYFYWYRQILGQKVEFLVSFYNNEISEKSEIFDDQFSVERPDGSNFTLKIRSTKLEDSAMYFCASGGPGEGQETQYFGPGTRLLVL.

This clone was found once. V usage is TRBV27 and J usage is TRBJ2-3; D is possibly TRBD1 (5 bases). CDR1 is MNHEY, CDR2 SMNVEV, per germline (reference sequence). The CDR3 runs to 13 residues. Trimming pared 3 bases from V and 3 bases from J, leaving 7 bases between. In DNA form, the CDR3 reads TGTGCCAGCAGTTTCGACAGTACAGATACGCAGTATTTT. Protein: CASSFDSTDTQYF.

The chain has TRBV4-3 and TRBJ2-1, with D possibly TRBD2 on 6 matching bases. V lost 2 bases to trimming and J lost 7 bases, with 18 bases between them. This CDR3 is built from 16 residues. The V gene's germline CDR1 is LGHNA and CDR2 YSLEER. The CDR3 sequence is CASSQMKLAGSNEQFF. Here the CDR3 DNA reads TGCGCCAGCAGCCAAATGAAACTAGCAGGATCTAATGAGCAGTTCTTC.

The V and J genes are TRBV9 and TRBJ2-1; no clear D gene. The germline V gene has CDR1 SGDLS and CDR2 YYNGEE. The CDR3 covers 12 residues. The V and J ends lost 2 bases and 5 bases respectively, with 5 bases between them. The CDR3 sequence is CASSVDDNEQFF. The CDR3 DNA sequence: TGTGCCAGCAGCGTCGATGACAATGAGCAGTTCTTC. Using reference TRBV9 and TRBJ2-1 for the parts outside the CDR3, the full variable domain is DSGVTQTPKHLITATGQRVTLRCSPRSGDLSVYWYQQSLDQGLQFLIQYYNGEERAKGNILERFSAQQFPDLHSELNLSSLELGDSALYFCASSVDDNEQFFGPGTRLTVL.

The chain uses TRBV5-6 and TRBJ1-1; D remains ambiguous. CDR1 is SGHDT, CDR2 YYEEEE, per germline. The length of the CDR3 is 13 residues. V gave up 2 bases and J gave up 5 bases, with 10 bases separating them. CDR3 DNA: TGTGCCAGCAGCTTCCACCGAGTAACTGAAGCTTTCTTT. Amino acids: CASSFHRVTEAFF.

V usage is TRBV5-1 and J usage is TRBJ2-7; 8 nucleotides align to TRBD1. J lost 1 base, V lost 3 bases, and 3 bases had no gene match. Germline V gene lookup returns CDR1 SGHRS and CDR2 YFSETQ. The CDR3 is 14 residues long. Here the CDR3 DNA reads TGCGCCAGCAGCTCCGGACAGGGTTCCTACGAGCAGTACTTC. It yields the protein CASSSGQGSYEQYF. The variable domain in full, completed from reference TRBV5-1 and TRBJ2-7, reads KAGVTQTPRYLIKTRGQQVTLSCSPISGHRSVSWYQQTPGQGLQFLFEYFSETQRNKGNFPGRFSGRQFSNSRSEMNVSTLELGDSALYLCASSSGQGSYEQYFGPGTRLTVT.

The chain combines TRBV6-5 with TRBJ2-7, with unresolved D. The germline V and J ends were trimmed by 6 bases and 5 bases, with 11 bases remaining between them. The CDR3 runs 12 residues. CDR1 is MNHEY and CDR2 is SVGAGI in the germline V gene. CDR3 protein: CASSPNMDEQYF. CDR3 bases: TGTGCCAGCAGCCCCAATATGGACGAGCAGTACTTC.

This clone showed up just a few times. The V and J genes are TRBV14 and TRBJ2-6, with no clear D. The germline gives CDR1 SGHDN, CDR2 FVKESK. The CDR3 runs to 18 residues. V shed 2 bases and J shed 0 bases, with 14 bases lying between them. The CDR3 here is CASSQWVGRSSGANVLTF. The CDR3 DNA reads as TGTGCCAGCAGCCAATGGGTCGGCAGGAGCTCTGGGGCCAACGTCCTGACTTTC.

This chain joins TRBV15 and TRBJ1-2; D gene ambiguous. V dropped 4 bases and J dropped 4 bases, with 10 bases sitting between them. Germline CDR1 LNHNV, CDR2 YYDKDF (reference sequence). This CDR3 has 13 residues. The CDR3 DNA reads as TGTGCCACCAGCATGACTGAGAGCTATGGCTACACCTTC. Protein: CATSMTESYGYTF.

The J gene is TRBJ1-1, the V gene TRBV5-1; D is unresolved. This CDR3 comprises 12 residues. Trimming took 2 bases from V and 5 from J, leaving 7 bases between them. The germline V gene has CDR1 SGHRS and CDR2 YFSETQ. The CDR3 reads CASSLRPTEAFF. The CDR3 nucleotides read TGCGCCAGCAGCTTAAGGCCGACTGAAGCTTTCTTT.

CDR3 loop: CAWKFGTGGYGYTF. The DNA of the CDR3 is TGTGCCTGGAAGTTTGGAACGGGAGGGTATGGCTACACCTTC. The chain has TRBV30 and TRBJ1-2; no reliable D call. The germline CDR1 and CDR2 sequences are GTSNPN and SVGIG (reference sequence). Trimming stripped 4 bases from V and 5 bases from J, with 17 bases between. CDR3 length: 14 amino acids.

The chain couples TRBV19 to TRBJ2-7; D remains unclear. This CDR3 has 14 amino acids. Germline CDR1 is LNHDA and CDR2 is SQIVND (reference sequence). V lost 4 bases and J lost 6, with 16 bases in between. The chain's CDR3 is CASSSPRSNSEQYF. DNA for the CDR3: TGTGCCAGTAGTAGTCCTCGGTCCAACTCCGAGCAGTACTTC.